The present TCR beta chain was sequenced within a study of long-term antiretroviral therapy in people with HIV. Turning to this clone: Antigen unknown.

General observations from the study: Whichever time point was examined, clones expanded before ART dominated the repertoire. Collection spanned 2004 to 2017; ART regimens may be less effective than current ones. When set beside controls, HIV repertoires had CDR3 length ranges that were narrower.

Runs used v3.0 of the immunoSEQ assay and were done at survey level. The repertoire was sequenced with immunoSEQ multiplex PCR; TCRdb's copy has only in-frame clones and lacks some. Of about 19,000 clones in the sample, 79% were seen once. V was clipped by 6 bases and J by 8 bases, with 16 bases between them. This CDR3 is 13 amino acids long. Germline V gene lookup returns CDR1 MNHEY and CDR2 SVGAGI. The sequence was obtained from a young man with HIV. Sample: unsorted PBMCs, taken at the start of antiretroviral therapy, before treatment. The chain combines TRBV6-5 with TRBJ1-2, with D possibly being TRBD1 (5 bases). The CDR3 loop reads CASRLQGHGGYTF. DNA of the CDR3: TGTGCCAGCAGACTCCAGGGTCATGGGGGCTACACCTTC.